This TCR beta chain was sequenced in a study of human T cells and chemical hapten exposure listed by TCRdb under 2021. For the wider study: For sensitization, 2% DPC in acetone was applied to a roughly 2 cm by roughly 2 cm area of upper inner arm skin. Most of the patients in the cohort were female, and the cohort covered alopecia areata with under or over 50% scalp involvement, alopecia totalis and alopecia universalis. Blood for TCR sequencing was provided by twenty-nine alopecia patients at one to four time points (pre-sensitization, 2, 6 and 24 weeks). Blood was sampled from patients pre-sensitization (week 0) and at 2, 6 and about 24 weeks after DPC sensitization. Libraries were pooled for sequencing, and per-sample TCR yields varied mainly because of small differences in library volumes within the pool. Throughout the study period of about 25 weeks, patients also received therapeutic DPC doses to the scalp every week. Patch testing was done on the upper back using Finn chambers containing 0.01% DPC, and results were scored after 6 days according to International Contact Dermatitis Research Group standards. In alopecia patients, the study followed how the peripheral blood TCR repertoire changed in vivo over primary and secondary sensitization to diphenylcyclopropenone (DPC), a hapten. Paper-wide results and their limitations: DPC sensitization did not change how many TCRs were above 1 in 1000 frequency, and no evidence was found of alterations in global repertoire structure. Repeated subsampling changed both the strength of the expansion versus patch-test correlation and the threshold at which the correlation became significant. Alopecia, a presumed autoimmune disease, was present in all patients, so the immune response of the patients might differ from that of healthy individuals. Expanded TCRs formed significantly more large CDR3 similarity clusters than pre-sensitization or healthy control sets, consistent with antigen-driven responses. Patch test score was positively correlated with the number of PT1 expanded TCRs, with significance at thresholds 8, 16 and 32 but not at 4.

The junction carries 13 bases between V and J, which are trimmed by 0 bases and 8 bases respectively. The CDR3 holds 13 amino acids from the cysteine to the phenylalanine. Only CDR3 DNA is held: 39 bases, read in frame from base 1. According to the germline V gene, CDR1 reads SQVTM and CDR2 reads ANQGSEA. In light of the paper, this sample's time point label describes: patch test 2, 6 weeks after DPC sensitization. This specimen's treatment or condition label, per the study, means: therapeutic diphenylcyclopropenone sensitization with weekly scalp DPC. At each patch-test visit, blood was drawn before the patch test was applied. Patients were considered eligible if aged 18 to 70, diagnosed with alopecia and deemed suitable for DPC therapy, and patients were excluded if pregnant. Total RNA was extracted from unfractionated whole blood that had been collected in Tempus Blood RNA tubes. Libraries were built with RACE. Reads for this sample came from a NextSeq 500. During library preparation, unique molecular identifiers were attached to individual cDNA molecules so that TCRs could be counted quantitatively and reproducibly. From each blood RNA sample, both TCR alpha and TCR beta chains were sequenced. The original pipeline was this. A median of approximately 96,000 TCRs per sample was observed, with a range of roughly 20,000 to 750,000. V, J and CDR3 annotation of the TCR reads was carried out using the Decombinator software suite. Every sample was subsampled to the same number of TCRs (28,000) for the PS versus PT1 abundance plots. TCRs were defined as expanded if absent before sensitization and observed at least eight times at the 2-week time point. The public reads were reprocessed in TCRdb via fastp at Q25 and MiXCR, keeping in-frame beta chains. Rows with one shared CDR3 protein collapse into an entry with the most common genes and DNA. These V and J calls rely on TCRdb rather than the paper's analysis. This sample holds around 80,000 distinct CDR3 sequences; approximately 7% were observed only once. 1% to 1.5% of the sample comes from the top ten.

This clonotype appeared many times. Its antigen is still unknown. Base quality data are lacking; no much larger clone is found one base away. This sample comprised whole blood, obtained in connection with sensitization to the hapten diphenylcyclopropenone (DPC). This receptor was identified in a woman in her 30s with alopecia areata. Some clones in this sample may be carry-over from other donors' samples. The chain links TRBV29-1 with TRBJ1-2; D gene: possibly TRBD1, on 5 matching bases. The CDR3 in this case is CSVEEGTVGGYTF. The bases read TGCAGCGTTGAAGAAGGGACGGTGGGGGGCTACACCTTC.